This TCR beta chain comes out of a study of T cell repertoires in cytomegalovirus infection. Across the whole study: Shared public TCR beta signatures pointed to both CMV infection and a matching HLA type.

This clonotype was seen many times. Its antigen is unknown. TCRdb processed the reads anew with MiXCR; each CDR3 protein has one entry. The sample includes hundreds of thousands of distinct CDR3 sequences, roughly a sixth of them seen just once. Findings and limits, study-wide: Summed frequency of shared TCR beta families picked out CMV carriers who also had the relevant HLA. Dominating the ex vivo response were TCR beta clonotypes that were CMV-specific and HLA-C-restricted.

The CDR3 has 15 residues. The germline V and J ends were trimmed by 5 bases and 1 base, with 15 bases remaining between them. Germline values: CDR1 DFQATT, CDR2 SNEGSKA (reference sequence). The source of this sequence is a human donor in good health (CMV status not recorded). Some clones in this sample may be carry-over from other donors' samples. The V gene is TRBV20-1, the J gene TRBJ1-5, with D hard to call. The source material was PBMCs. Written as DNA, the CDR3 is TGCAGTGCTGTCCCCCCGCTGGGAAGCAATCAGCCCCAGCATTTT. It yields the protein CSAVPPLGSNQPQHF.